The next 10 T cell receptor beta chains were all read from a single sample in a study of T cells after yellow fever vaccination. TCRdb reanalysed the 5' RACE reads using MiXCR and keeps one entry per CDR3 protein. The sample yields roughly 140,000 distinct CDR3 sequences, roughly 8% seen once. This sample comprised CD4+ T cells sorted from PBMCs, obtained 5 days after the yellow fever booster vaccination. These receptors all stem from a man aged 30 to 39 who received the YFV17D yellow fever vaccine.

At least ten counts were recorded for this clonotype. V and J are TRBV7-2 and TRBJ2-3; maybe TRBD2 (6 bases). There are 14 residues in the CDR3. Trimming left V 0 bases short and J 6 bases short, with 10 bases between. The germline V gene has CDR1 SGHTA and CDR2 FQGNSA. CDR3 DNA sequence: TGTGCCAGCAGCTTAGCGGGAGGAGGGGATACGCAGTATTTT. As protein: CASSLAGGGDTQYF. Drawing the rest from reference TRBV7-2 and TRBJ2-3, the complete variable domain is GAGVSQSPSNKVTEKGKDVELRCDPISGHTALYWYRQSLGQGLEFLIYFQGNSAPDKSGLPSDRFSAERTGGSVSTLTIQRTQQEDSAVYLCASSLAGGGDTQYFGPGTRLTVL.

This clonotype appeared many times. The rearrangement links TRBV7-3 to TRBJ2-3; 9 bases agree with TRBD1. Germline lookup yields CDR1 SGHTA and CDR2 FQGTGA. V lost 5 bases, J lost 1 base, and 16 bases stayed unmatched. The CDR3 spans 19 residues. CDR3 sequence reads: CASSPRGTGMLEGTDTQYF. In DNA, the CDR3 is TGTGCCAGCAGCCCAAGGGGGACAGGGATGCTCGAGGGCACAGATACGCAGTATTTT.

There are a few counts of this clonotype. V usage is TRBV19 and J usage is TRBJ1-5; D might be TRBD1 (5 bases). Germline lookup yields CDR1 LNHDA and CDR2 SQIVND (reference sequence). V lost 1 base and J 4 bases, leaving 17 bases between the germline ends. The CDR3 spans 17 residues. This CDR3 reads CASSIAQTVPGNQPQHF. In DNA form, the CDR3 reads TGTGCCAGTAGTATAGCCCAGACAGTTCCGGGGAATCAGCCCCAGCATTTT.

The chain uses TRBV6-2 or TRBV6-3 and TRBJ1-3, with D hard to call. Trimming took off 2 bases at V and 8 bases at J, with 4 bases between the two ends. Per germline, CDR1 MNHEY and CDR2 SVGEGT. CDR3 length: 11 residues. As DNA, the CDR3 is TGTGCCAGCAGTTACGGATACACCATATATTTT. Protein: CASSYGYTIYF.

This clonotype has a count of ten or more. The rearrangement links TRBV29-1 to TRBJ1-2; D is undetermined. The CDR3 is made up of 12 amino acids. V lost 1 base, J lost 5 bases, and 8 bases lay in between. Germline V lookup: CDR1 SQVTM, CDR2 ANQGSEA. The CDR3 here is CSVEARSYGYTF. CDR3 coding DNA: TGCAGCGTTGAAGCCCGGTCATATGGCTACACCTTC.

This clonotype was picked up many times. This chain uses TRBV25-1 with TRBJ2-5, with 11 positions matching TRBD1. The CDR3 loop spans 17 amino acids. Germline loops: CDR1 MGHDK, CDR2 SYGVNS. Trimming at V came to 1 base and at J to 4 bases, leaving 8 bases not matched to a gene. Written as DNA, the CDR3 is TGTGCCAGCAGTGAATCTATGACCGGGACAGGGGGAGAGACCCAGTACTTC. It is translated as CASSESMTGTGGETQYF.

This clonotype showed up many times. The chain recombines TRBV15 with TRBJ2-7; 8 bases line up with TRBD2. Trimming took 0 bases from V and 2 from J; bases not matched to a gene: 6. The germline V gene has CDR1 LNHNV and CDR2 YYDKDF (reference sequence). The CDR3 spans 16 residues. CDR3 loop: CATSRDPTSGTYEQYF. The CDR3 DNA reads TGTGCCACCAGCAGAGATCCAACTAGCGGAACCTACGAGCAGTACTTC. The full variable domain, rest sourced from reference TRBV15 and TRBJ2-7, is DAMVIQNPRYQVTQFGKPVTLSCSQTLNHNVMYWYQQKSSQAPKLLFHYYDKDFNNEADTPDNFQSRRPNTSFCFLDIRSPGLGDTAMYLCATSRDPTSGTYEQYFGPGTRLTVT.

This clonotype was observed many times. The J gene is TRBJ2-5, the V gene TRBV29-1; 12 bases are a match to TRBD2. V shed 7 bases and J 3 bases; nucleotides not matched to a gene: 6. The CDR3 has 14 amino acids. CDR1 and CDR2 (germline): SQVTM, ANQGSEA. CDR3 region: CSARTSGKKETQYF. CDR3 nucleotide sequence: TGCAGCGCACGGACTAGCGGGAAGAAAGAGACCCAGTACTTC.

V and J are TRBV18 and TRBJ2-7; unclear D gene. Germline CDR1 is KGHSH and CDR2 is LQKENI. The CDR3 extends over 13 amino acids. With 0 bases removed from V and 5 bases from J, the gap between germline ends came to 8 bases. The CDR3 is CASSPPSMNEQYF. As DNA, the CDR3 is TGTGCCAGCTCACCACCGTCGATGAACGAGCAGTACTTC.

This clonotype turned up a few times. The rearrangement uses TRBV18 and TRBJ2-7; possibly TRBD1 for D (5 bases). Trimming left V 2 bases short and J 4 bases short, with 18 bases between. There are 16 residues in the CDR3. The germline V gene encodes CDR1 KGHSH and CDR2 LQKENI. The CDR3 DNA reads as TGTGCCAGCTCACCAAGGGGCCCATTAGACGCGTACGAGCAGTACTTC. Translated: CASSPRGPLDAYEQYF. Together with reference TRBV18 and TRBJ2-7, the CDR3 gives the full variable domain: NAGVMQNPRHLVRRRGQEARLRCSPMKGHSHVYWYRQLPEEGLKFMVYLQKENIIDESGMPKERFSAEFPKEGPSILRIQQVVRGDSAAYFCASSPRGPLDAYEQYFGPGTRLTVT.